The 9 T cell receptor beta chains below come from one sample, sequenced in a study of CD8 T cells in ankylosing spondylitis. The antigens these receptors bind are not known. Each CDR3 protein gets one entry after TCRdb re-called the 5' RACE reads with MiXCR. Here the sample spans roughly 370,000 distinct CDR3 sequences, around 24% being singletons. General study findings and limits: A motif in TCR beta, a set of about eight highly homologous variants, appeared characteristic of ankylosing spondylitis blood.

Sequenced material: blood, either unsorted or a sorted T cell fraction (not recorded which). The receptors originated from a male donor with ankylosing spondylitis.

This clonotype was detected only a few times. This chain joins TRBV27 and TRBJ2-2; possibly TRBD2 for D (6 bases). This CDR3 is 16 amino acids long. V was shortened by 5 bases and J by 4 bases, with 17 bases between the two germline ends. Germline CDR1 is MNHEY and CDR2 is SMNVEV (reference sequence). The CDR3 spells CASSTRLVVPTGELFF. The CDR3 DNA is TGTGCCAGCAGTACCCGACTAGTGGTCCCCACCGGGGAGCTGTTTTTT.

This chain joins TRBV14 and TRBJ1-2; weak D call: TRBD1 (6 bases). Deletions cut 4 bases from V and 3 bases from J, with 9 bases between. This CDR3 region has 13 residues. Germline V lookup: CDR1 SGHDN, CDR2 FVKESK. Written as DNA, the CDR3 is TGTGCCAGCAGCCCTACAGGGTACTATGGCTACACCTTC. Protein product: CASSPTGYYGYTF.

The chain has TRBV20-1 and TRBJ2-1; D perhaps matches TRBD2 (8 bases). Germline V gene lookup returns CDR1 DFQATT and CDR2 SNEGSKA (reference sequence). The CDR3 consists of 14 residues. Trimming shortened V by 3 bases and J by 5 bases, and 14 bases separated the two germline ends. The CDR3 reads CSASGSGTDNEQFF. CDR3 coding DNA: TGCAGTGCTAGTGGTAGCGGGACAGACAATGAGCAGTTCTTC.

This clonotype came up a few times. CDR3 sequence reads: CSARDGGRAWVREQFF. CDR3 coding DNA: TGCAGTGCTAGAGATGGGGGGAGGGCCTGGGTCCGAGAGCAGTTCTTC. This chain links TRBV20-1 with TRBJ2-1, with 7 bases identical to TRBD2. The germline V gene has CDR1 DFQATT and CDR2 SNEGSKA (reference sequence). The V gene end was trimmed by 0 bases and the J gene end by 10 bases; junction bases not matched to a gene: 15. The CDR3 covers 16 residues.

J is TRBJ2-2 and V is TRBV7-8; D gene uncertain. Per the germline V gene, CDR1 is SGHVS and CDR2 is FQNEAQ. The ends were cut back, 5 bases at V and 5 bases at J, with 15 bases in the middle. This CDR3 comprises 15 residues. The CDR3 coding sequence is TGTGCCAGCAGCCACTACGGAGCGAGGACCGGGGAGCTGTTTTTT. This encodes CASSHYGARTGELFF.

This clonotype was found many times. This sequence joins TRBV29-1 and TRBJ1-5; D is possibly TRBD1 (6 bases). The CDR3 has 14 amino acids. CDR1 and CDR2 (germline): SQVTM, ANQGSEA. V was shortened by 5 bases and J by 3 bases, with 14 bases between the two germline ends. Written as DNA, the CDR3 is TGCAGCGTTTCGGCCGGGACATACAATCAGCCCCAGCATTTT. It translates to CSVSAGTYNQPQHF.

The rearrangement uses TRBV6-5 and TRBJ2-5; possible D gene TRBD2, 5 bases. There are 15 residues in the CDR3. With 0 bases removed from V and 4 bases from J, the gap between germline ends came to 12 bases. Germline assignment: CDR1 MNHEY and CDR2 SVGAGI. The CDR3 here is CASSYSRRDGETQYF. For the CDR3, the DNA is TGTGCCAGCAGTTACTCGAGACGGGATGGAGAGACCCAGTACTTC.

The chain joins TRBV20-1 to TRBJ2-2; TRBD2 matches at 11 bases. CDR3 size: 17 residues. Germline assignment: CDR1 DFQATT and CDR2 SNEGSKA (reference sequence). Germline trimming cut 1 base from V and 5 bases from J; bases unmatched to any gene: 9. The CDR3, as DNA: TGCAGTGCTAGAGGAAGTAGCGGGAGGGTTGGAACCGGGGAGCTGTTTTTT. This codes for CSARGSSGRVGTGELFF.

This clonotype came up a few times. The CDR3 sequence is CASSRTGPLSGNTIYF. In nucleotides, the CDR3 is TGTGCCAGCAGTCGGACAGGGCCCCTCTCTGGAAACACCATATATTTT. The rearrangement links TRBV12-3 or TRBV12-4 to TRBJ1-3, with 8 positions matching TRBD1. The CDR3 covers 16 residues. V dropped 5 bases and J dropped 0; count of bases not matched to a gene: 6.